This T cell receptor beta chain emerged from a study of cytomegalovirus exposure and HLA in healthy donors (dated 2017 in TCRdb). Notes on the research overall: According to an earlier analysis of several hundred of the donors, about 179 million T cells yielded 120 million or so unique TCR beta sequences and 276 Gb of sequence data. In addition to the first cohort of 666 subjects, a separate validation cohort of 130 or so different subjects was used. Because of strong linkage in the cohort, a handful of DR-DQ haplotypes were treated as single units for association and clustering. Rather than drawing on any new phenotypic data, the later analysis identified candidate immune exposures from TCR beta sequences and the way those sequences occurred across donors. The T cell repertoires of 666 subjects were profiled by immunosequencing and related to cytomegalovirus serostatus. The study aimed to test whether signatures of past pathogen exposure could be identified by cataloging public T cell receptors. A later genetic analysis used genome-wide SNP genotypes for about 60% of the roughly 700 donors, treating that subset as a discovery cohort. Roughly 300 gigabases of sequencing data and around 80 million unique TCR sequences made up an early release that covered approximately 620 HLA-typed donors. Donor age, sex, ethnicity and CMV serostatus were collected together with the repertoire data. Every repertoire in the discovery cohort had been generated on one and the same sequencing platform. In a later analysis, previously published TCR beta repertoires from fewer than 750 donors were re-analyzed and high-resolution HLA genotyping was added so that TCR occurrence patterns could be studied. HLA typing included class I and class II loci at four-digit resolution. High-throughput TCR immunosequencing, statistical association of individual TCRs with disease status, and machine learning were combined to predict cytomegalovirus infection status. The number of donors typed differed by locus, with roughly 620-630 for A, B, C, DRB1 and DQB1, roughly 520 for DQA1, nearly 610 for DPA1, and 472 for DPB1. Among about 400 genotyped donors of the cohort, an average of around 240,000 unique TCR beta nucleotide sequences was sequenced per donor, of which roughly 17% were non-productive. Of the roughly 420 genotyped donors, roughly 80% were placed in the genetic ancestry cluster associated with self-reported Caucasian donors. In an earlier analysis of 587 of the donors, high-throughput TCR beta sequencing was used to judge whether each TCR beta V gene segment behaved as functional or pseudogenic.

The library was obtained by the immunoSEQ multiplex PCR assay. A mixture of 60 forward primers for TCR Vbeta segments and 13 reverse primers for TCR Jbeta segments was used in the multiplex PCR. Amplification of the CDR3 region of rearranged TCR beta genes was performed with a multiplex PCR assay on genomic DNA. On the Illumina HiSeq System, the amplified TCR beta libraries were sequenced as 87-base-pair reads. Per the original workflow: In a later analysis, tens of millions of unique TCR beta chains were counted across the 650 to 750 repertoires, and roughly 9.9 million of these chains were shared by at least two donors. A nearest-neighbor algorithm error-corrected the raw reads and collapsed the reads into unique sequences, merging closely related sequences to remove PCR and sequencing errors. V, D and J gene segments were assigned by aligning CDR3 sequences to IMGT reference sequences. For a sequence to be retained, a match of at least six nucleotides to both a V gene segment and a J gene segment was required. Rearrangements were classified as productive when the CDR3 lacked stop codons and remained in frame with V and J, and all other rearrangements were classified as non-productive. CDR3 was defined according to IMGT convention as the region running from the second conserved V-encoded cysteine to the conserved J-encoded phenylalanine. Sequences without an unambiguous match to a single V gene segment were excluded from the earlier analysis of a few hundred of the donors. In an earlier analysis of about 590 of the donors, a V segment was called functional when productive rearrangements were above 56.7%, and segregating when the standard deviation between donors exceeded 5%. A statistical classification framework was built for diagnosing cytomegalovirus status from the catalog of TCR beta chain sequences. A later analysis assigned V and J genes by comparing TCR nucleotide sequences with IMGT/GENE-DB human TR gene sequences. Using the TCRdist pipeline, a later analysis assigned CDR3 sequences along with most-parsimonious VDJ recombination scenarios. In a later analysis, each TCR beta chain was defined by its CDR3 amino acid sequence together with its V-gene family, and reads without a unique V-gene family were excluded. As a way to deal with suspected cross-contamination and a sequencing artifact, a later analysis dropped roughly 620 nucleotide sequences that were highly shared and had low generation probability. A later analysis calculated a clonal expansion index for each public chain from normalized within-repertoire ranks of inferred template counts. In a later analysis, generation probabilities were computed with a VDJ recombination model fitted to out-of-frame rearrangements, and the resulting probabilities were checked against IGoR. Hypergeometric tests were used in a later analysis to score TCR-TCR, TCR-HLA and TCR-CMV co-occurrence, with a repertoire-size bias correction applied to the TCR pairs. In a later analysis, false discovery rates were estimated by permuting HLA or CMV assignments 20 times. In a later analysis, co-occurring TCRs were grouped using DBSCAN, and TCRdist sequence similarity was added for clustering within HLA-allele-positive subsets. Co-occurrence clustering excluded repertoires with fewer than 30,000 or more than 120,000 public chains, plus five with anomalous nucleotide sharing. TCRdb's version of the immuneACCESS table is confined to in-frame rearrangements and falls short of the full clone set. An unresolved V gene accounts for under half of the shortfall where checked; the remainder is of unknown origin. V, J and clone size were drawn from that table, and D and trimming were deduced from the DNA. In all, the sample holds about 160,000 clones, and approximately 80% of those were seen once. 8.5% to 10% of the sample goes to the ten largest clones.

CDR1 and CDR2 are drawn from the germline V gene: SGHTA, FQGNSA. Deletion took 1 base off V and 4 bases off J, with a span of 10 bases between the germline ends. Including cysteine and phenylalanine, the CDR3 has 14 amino acids. Kept here is only the CDR3 DNA, which spans 42 bases and is read in frame from base 1. What the study reported, not specific to this receptor: A later analysis found that most CMV-associated TCR beta chains appeared HLA-restricted, with HLA associations seemingly driven largely by CMV exposure. Most TCR sequences were seen in very few donors, while some public TCRs were found in many individuals. In a later analysis, HLA-associated TCR beta chains were found to be more clonally expanded and to have lower generation probabilities than equally common non-associated chains. Because counts were too low, about 18 rarely observed V segments, including chromosome 9 orphons, were left out of the earlier analysis of about 620 of the donors. A later genetic analysis reported fewer N-insertions in productive TCRs among donors in an Asian-associated ancestry cluster than the roughly 700-donor mean. Linkage disequilibrium might explain the correlated functional status among segregating V segments, but an unknown experimental factor could not be ruled out. Several of the top co-occurrence clusters appeared to be linked to parvovirus B19, influenza, CMV and Epstein-Barr virus, according to a later analysis. A further reported finding was that TCR beta sequences accurately predicted the HLA-A and HLA-B alleles for most subjects in the first cohort. Strong co-occurrence of HLA alleles, especially DR and DQ, made assigning TCR associations to individual alleles difficult. The classifier was reported to diagnose cytomegalovirus status with high specificity and sensitivity in both the original cohort and the validation cohort. According to the authors, the approach could potentially be generalized to other disease states and immunological phenotypes. A later analysis associated 16,951 TCR beta sequences with specific HLA alleles at a false discovery rate of 0.05. In an earlier analysis of more than 450 of the donors, most TCR beta V segments were observed in productive rearrangements about 87% or about 30% of the time, broadly matching IMGT annotations. For the cohort, immune exposure information was limited to CMV serostatus. Only TCR beta chains were sequenced in this cohort, and the absence of alpha or paired-chain data limited detectable features. The sequencing pipeline was judged likely to have produced a cluster of highly shared sequence variants as a technical artifact. Because HLA typing was missing for some donors at each locus, association tests included only the typed subset. Three of the identified cytomegalovirus-associated TCR beta chains were confirmed in vitro to be specific for cytomegalovirus antigens. The study gave a list of 150 to 200 TCR beta chains associated with cytomegalovirus. Because the 87-base-pair reads could not distinguish some IMGT-functional V segments, including TRBV6-2 and TRBV6-3, those segments were excluded. A later analysis found that TCR association rates varied across HLA loci, with DRB1 alleles showing the most associated TCRs and HLA-C alleles the fewest. Presence/absence analyses assumed roughly uniform sequencing depth across donors, an assumption that may not hold. In a later genetic analysis, a missense DCLRE1C variant was associated with V-gene and J-gene trimming of TCR beta chains, and the association was replicated in an independent cohort.

This clone was counted once. No antigen is known for it. No base qualities exist here, and no much larger clone lies one base off it. The cohort consisted of 666 healthy bone marrow donors. At the time of sampling, all cohort members were nominally healthy, though unrecorded immune exposures were likely present. The donor was CMV seropositive and was included in the group of almost 300 seropositive cohort members. Each donor provided a peripheral blood sample, and peripheral blood mononuclear cells were used for TCR beta sequencing. Genomic DNA extraction from the blood cell samples was performed with the Qiagen DNeasy Blood Extraction Kit.

The chain is assembled from TRBV7-2 and TRBJ1-2, with the D gene too uncertain to name. This clonotype originated in a man between 18 and 29 years old in good health and CMV-seropositive. The sequenced material came from PBMCs. Here the CDR3 is given as CASSLVPGTYGYTF. The DNA sequence is as follows: TGTGCCAGCAGCTTAGTCCCGGGAACCTATGGCTACACCTTC. Beyond the CDR3, the reference TRBV7-2 and TRBJ1-2 genes provide the residues; the full variable domain reads: GAGVSQSPSNKVTEKGKDVELRCDPISGHTALYWYRQSLGQGLEFLIYFQGNSAPDKSGLPSDRFSAERTGGSVSTLTIQRTQQEDSAVYLCASSLVPGTYGYTFGSGTRLTVV.